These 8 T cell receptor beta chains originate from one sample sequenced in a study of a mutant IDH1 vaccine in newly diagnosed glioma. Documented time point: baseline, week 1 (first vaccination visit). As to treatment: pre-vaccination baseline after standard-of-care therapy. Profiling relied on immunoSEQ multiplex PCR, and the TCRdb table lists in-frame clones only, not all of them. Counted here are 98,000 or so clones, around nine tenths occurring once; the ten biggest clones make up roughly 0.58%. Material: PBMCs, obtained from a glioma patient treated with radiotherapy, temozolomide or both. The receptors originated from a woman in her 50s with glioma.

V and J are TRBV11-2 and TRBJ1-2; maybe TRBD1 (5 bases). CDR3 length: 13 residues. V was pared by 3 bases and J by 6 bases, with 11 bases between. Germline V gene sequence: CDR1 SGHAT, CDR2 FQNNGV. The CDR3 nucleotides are TGTGCCAGCAGCTTGGTGCAGGGCCATGGCTACACCTTC. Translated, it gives CASSLVQGHGYTF.

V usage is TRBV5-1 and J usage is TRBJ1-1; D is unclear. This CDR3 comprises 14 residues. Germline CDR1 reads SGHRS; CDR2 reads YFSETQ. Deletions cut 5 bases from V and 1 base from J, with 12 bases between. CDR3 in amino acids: CASRTSNKNTEAFF. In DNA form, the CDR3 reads TGCGCCAGCAGGACGTCAAATAAGAACACTGAAGCTTTCTTT.

CDR3 nucleotide sequence: TGCGCCAGCAGTCCTGCGGTCTGGGGGAATGAGCAGTTCTTC. This encodes CASSPAVWGNEQFF. This chain connects TRBV10-1 to TRBJ2-1; D may match TRBD1 or TRBD2 (5 bases each). The CDR3 is 14 residues long. CDR1 is WNHNN and CDR2 is SYGVQD in the germline V gene (reference sequence). Trimming stripped 5 bases from V and 7 bases from J, with 15 bases between.

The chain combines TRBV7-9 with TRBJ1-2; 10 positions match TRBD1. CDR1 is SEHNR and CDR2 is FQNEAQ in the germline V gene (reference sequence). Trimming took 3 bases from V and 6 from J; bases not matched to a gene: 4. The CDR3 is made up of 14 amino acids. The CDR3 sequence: CASSFMDRGDGYTF. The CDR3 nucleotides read TGTGCCAGCAGCTTTATGGACAGGGGGGATGGCTACACCTTC.

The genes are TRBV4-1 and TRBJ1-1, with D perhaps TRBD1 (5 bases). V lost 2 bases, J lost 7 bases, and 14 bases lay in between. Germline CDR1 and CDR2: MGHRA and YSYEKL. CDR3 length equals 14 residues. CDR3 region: CASSQIQEWGEAFF. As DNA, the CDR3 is TGCGCCAGCAGCCAAATACAGGAGTGGGGTGAAGCTTTCTTT.

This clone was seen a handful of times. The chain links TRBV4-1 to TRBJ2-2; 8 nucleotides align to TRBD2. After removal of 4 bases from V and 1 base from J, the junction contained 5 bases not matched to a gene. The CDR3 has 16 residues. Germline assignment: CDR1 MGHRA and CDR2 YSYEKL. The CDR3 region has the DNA TGCGCCAGCAGCCCCCCGGGGGGGCTGAACACCGGGGAGCTGTTTTTT. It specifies CASSPPGGLNTGELFF.

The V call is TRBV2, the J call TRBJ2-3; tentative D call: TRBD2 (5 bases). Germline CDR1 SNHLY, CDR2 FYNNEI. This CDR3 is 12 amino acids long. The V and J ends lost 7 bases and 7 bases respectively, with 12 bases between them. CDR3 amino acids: CASTADGNTQYF. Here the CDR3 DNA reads TGTGCCAGCACCGCGGACGGGAATACGCAGTATTTT.

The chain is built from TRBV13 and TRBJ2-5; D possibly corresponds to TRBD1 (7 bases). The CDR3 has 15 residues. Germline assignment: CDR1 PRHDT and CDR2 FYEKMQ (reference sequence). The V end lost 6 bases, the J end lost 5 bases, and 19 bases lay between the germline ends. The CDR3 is CASRTRGAIGETQYF. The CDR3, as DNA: TGTGCCAGCAGGACCAGGGGGGCGATAGGGGAGACCCAGTACTTC.